These 9 T cell receptor beta chains share one sample of origin, sequenced in a study of spatial heterogeneity in lung cancer. Time point defined: blood at routine non-recurrence follow-up after resection. A single record per CDR3 protein comes from TCRdb applying MiXCR to the 5' RACE reads. The sample has about 45,000 distinct CDR3 sequences; 20% to 25% are singletons. Sample: PBMCs, taken at follow-up. Receptors originate from a female donor with early-stage non-small cell lung cancer.

This clonotype was recorded once. This sequence may be a read error, since a much larger clone differs from it by one base. The rearrangement uses TRBV6-5 and TRBJ1-4; a weak D match, TRBD1 (6 bases). CDR3 size: 14 residues. Looked up from germline, CDR1 is MNHEY and CDR2 is SVGAGI. V was shortened by 5 bases and J by 8 bases, with 15 bases between the two germline ends. The CDR3 nucleotides are TGTGCCAGCAGTAGGGGGTCCTGGGGGGAAAAACTGTTTTTT. It is translated as CASSRGSWGEKLFF.

This chain connects TRBV5-1 to TRBJ1-1; D is perhaps TRBD1 (6 bases). The CDR3 sequence is 15 residues long. Germline lookup yields CDR1 SGHRS and CDR2 YFSETQ. Trimming took off 2 bases at V and 2 bases at J, with 13 bases between the two ends. The CDR3 sequence is CASSFGGQYNTEAFF. Written as DNA, the CDR3 is TGCGCCAGCAGCTTTGGAGGACAGTACAACACTGAAGCTTTCTTT.

The sample holds many counts of this clonotype. The gene calls are TRBV7-9 and TRBJ2-6; 7 positions agree with TRBD2. The J segment lost 1 base and the V segment lost 5 bases, leaving 11 bases of the junction unmatched. Germline-derived CDR1 and CDR2 are SEHNR and FQNEAQ (reference sequence). The CDR3 spans 18 residues. Here the CDR3 reads CASSPPSGRGSGANVLTF. The CDR3 DNA reads TGTGCCAGCAGCCCCCCCTCAGGGAGGGGTTCTGGGGCCAACGTCCTGACTTTC.

This clonotype has at least ten counts. The V gene is TRBV25-1, the J gene TRBJ1-6; D not resolved. CDR1 is MGHDK and CDR2 is SYGVNS in the germline V gene. Trimming removed 5 bases from V and 11 bases from J, with 13 bases in between. CDR3 length: 13 residues. This chain's CDR3 is CASSSSNGTPLHF. CDR3 nucleotides: TGTGCCAGCAGTTCGTCGAATGGAACACCCCTCCACTTT.

This clonotype was counted ten times or more. The chain employs TRBV5-6 and TRBJ1-6; weak D call: TRBD1 (6 bases). Germline CDR1 and CDR2: SGHDT and YYEEEE. The CDR3 totals 13 residues. Trimming took off 6 bases at V and 10 bases at J, with 14 bases between the two ends. The CDR3 DNA reads TGTGCCAGCACGGGGGCTTCGGAGTCACCCCTCCACTTT. Translation: CASTGASESPLHF.

This clonotype was seen a few times. V gene TRBV3-1 combines with J gene TRBJ1-2, with no clear D. V was clipped by 1 base and J by 8 bases, with 17 bases between them. The CDR3 has 15 residues. CDR1 and CDR2 from the germline V gene are LGHDT and YNNKEL (reference sequence). This CDR3 is CASSQADGRVRGYTF. The CDR3 DNA is TGTGCCAGCAGCCAAGCGGACGGCCGGGTGAGGGGCTACACCTTC.

This clonotype was detected many times. The chain has TRBV7-9 and TRBJ2-7; 8 nucleotides align to TRBD1. Losses at the gene ends were 5 bases for V and 0 bases for J; bases not matched to a gene: 6. This CDR3 has 15 residues. Per germline, CDR1 SEHNR and CDR2 FQNEAQ (reference sequence). The CDR3 region has the DNA TGTGCCAGCAGCGAGGGACAGGTCCTCTCCTACGAGCAGTACTTC. Protein product: CASSEGQVLSYEQYF.

The table lists this clonotype with a count of one. A read error is possible here, since a much larger clone lies one base away. This chain uses TRBV7-2 with TRBJ1-1; TRBD1 matches 8 bases. V dropped 5 bases and J dropped 4; count of bases not matched to a gene: 12. Germline-derived CDR1 and CDR2 are SGHTA and FQGNSA. There are 16 residues in the CDR3. CDR3 sequence: CASSPIWTGITTEAFF. CDR3 DNA sequence: TGTGCCAGCAGCCCGATATGGACAGGGATTACCACTGAAGCTTTCTTT.

The chain recombines TRBV7-9 with TRBJ2-1; possible D gene TRBD2, 6 bases. The CDR3 is 15 amino acids. The V end lost 5 bases, the J end lost 5 bases, and 16 bases lay between the germline ends. From germline, CDR1 is SEHNR and CDR2 FQNEAQ (reference sequence). The CDR3 reads CASSRYRDWNNEQFF. The CDR3 region has the DNA TGTGCCAGCAGCCGCTACCGGGACTGGAACAATGAGCAGTTCTTC.